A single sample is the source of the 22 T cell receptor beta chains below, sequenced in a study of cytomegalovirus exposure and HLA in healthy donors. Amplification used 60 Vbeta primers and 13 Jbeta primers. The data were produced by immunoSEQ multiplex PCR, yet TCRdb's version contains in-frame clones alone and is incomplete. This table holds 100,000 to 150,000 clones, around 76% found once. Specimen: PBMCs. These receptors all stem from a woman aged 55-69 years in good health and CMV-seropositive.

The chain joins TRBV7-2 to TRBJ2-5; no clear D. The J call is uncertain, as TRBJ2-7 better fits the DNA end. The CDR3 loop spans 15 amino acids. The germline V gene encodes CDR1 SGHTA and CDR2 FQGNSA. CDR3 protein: CASSGHFSTFYEQYF. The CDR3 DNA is TGTGCCAGCAGCGGGCACTTCTCAACCTTCTACGAGCAGTACTTC.

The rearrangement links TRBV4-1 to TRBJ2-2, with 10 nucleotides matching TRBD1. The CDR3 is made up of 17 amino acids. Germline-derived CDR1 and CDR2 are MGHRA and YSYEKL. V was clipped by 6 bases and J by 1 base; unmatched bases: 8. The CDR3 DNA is TGCGCCAGCAGTCCCCGACAGGGGGCGCTGAACACCGGGGAGCTGTTTTTT. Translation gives CASSPRQGALNTGELFF.

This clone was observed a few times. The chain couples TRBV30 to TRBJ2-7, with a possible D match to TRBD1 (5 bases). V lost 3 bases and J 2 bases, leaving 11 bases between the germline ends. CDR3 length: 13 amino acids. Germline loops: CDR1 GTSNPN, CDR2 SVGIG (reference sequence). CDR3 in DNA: TGTGCCTGGAGCAGACAGCTTACCTACGAGCAGTACTTC. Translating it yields CAWSRQLTYEQYF.

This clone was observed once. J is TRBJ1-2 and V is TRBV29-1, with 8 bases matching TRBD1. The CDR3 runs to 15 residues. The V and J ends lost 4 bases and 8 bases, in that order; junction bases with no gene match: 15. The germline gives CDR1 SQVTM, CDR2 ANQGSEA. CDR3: CSVVQAGRGRRGYTF. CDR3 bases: TGCAGCGTTGTTCAGGCGGGCAGGGGGCGCCGAGGCTACACCTTC.

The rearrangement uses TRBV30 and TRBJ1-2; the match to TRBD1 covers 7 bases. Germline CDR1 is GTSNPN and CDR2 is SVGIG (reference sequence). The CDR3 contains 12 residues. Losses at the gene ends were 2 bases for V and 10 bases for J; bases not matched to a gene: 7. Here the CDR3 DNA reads TGTGCCTGGAGTTCGCGACAGGGAGCCTACACCTTC. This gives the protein CAWSSRQGAYTF.

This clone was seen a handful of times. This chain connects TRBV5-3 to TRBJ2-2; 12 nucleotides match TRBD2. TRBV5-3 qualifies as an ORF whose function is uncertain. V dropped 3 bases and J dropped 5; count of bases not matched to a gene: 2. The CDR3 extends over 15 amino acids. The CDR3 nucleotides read TGTGCCAGAAGCTCTGGACTAGCGGGAACCGGGGAGCTGTTTTTT. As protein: CARSSGLAGTGELFF.

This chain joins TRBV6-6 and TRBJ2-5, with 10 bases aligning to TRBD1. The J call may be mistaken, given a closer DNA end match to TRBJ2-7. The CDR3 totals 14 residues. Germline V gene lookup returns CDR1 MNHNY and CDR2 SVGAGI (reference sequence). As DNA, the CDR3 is TGTGCCAGCAGAGGACAGGGGGTCGGATACGAGCAGTACTTC. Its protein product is CASRGQGVGYEQYF.

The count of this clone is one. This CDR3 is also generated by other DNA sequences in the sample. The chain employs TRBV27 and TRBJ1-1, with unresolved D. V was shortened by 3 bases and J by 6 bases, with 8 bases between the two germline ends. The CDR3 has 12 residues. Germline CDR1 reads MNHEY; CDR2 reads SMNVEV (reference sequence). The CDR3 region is CASSFGGSEAFF. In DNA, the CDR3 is TGTGCCAGCAGTTTTGGAGGGTCTGAAGCTTTCTTT.

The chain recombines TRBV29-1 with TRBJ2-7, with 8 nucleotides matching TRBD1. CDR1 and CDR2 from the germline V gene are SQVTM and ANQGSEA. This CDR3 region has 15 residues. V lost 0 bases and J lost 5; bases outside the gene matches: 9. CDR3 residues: CSVEDRALTGDEQYF. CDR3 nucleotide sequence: TGCAGCGTTGAAGATAGGGCTTTGACAGGGGACGAGCAGTACTTC.

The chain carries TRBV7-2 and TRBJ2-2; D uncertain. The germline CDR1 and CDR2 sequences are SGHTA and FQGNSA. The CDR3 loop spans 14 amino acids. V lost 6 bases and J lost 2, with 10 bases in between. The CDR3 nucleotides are TGTGCCAGCAGTCATAGCCATAACACCGGGGAGCTGTTTTTT. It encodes CASSHSHNTGELFF. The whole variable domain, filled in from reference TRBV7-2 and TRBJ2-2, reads GAGVSQSPSNKVTEKGKDVELRCDPISGHTALYWYRQSLGQGLEFLIYFQGNSAPDKSGLPSDRFSAERTGGSVSTLTIQRTQQEDSAVYLCASSHSHNTGELFFGEGSRLTVL.

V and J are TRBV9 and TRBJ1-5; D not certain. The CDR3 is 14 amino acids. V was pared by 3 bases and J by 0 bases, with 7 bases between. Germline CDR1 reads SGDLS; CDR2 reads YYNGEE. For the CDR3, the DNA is TGTGCCAGCAGCGGGACTCATAGCAATCAGCCCCAGCATTTT. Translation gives CASSGTHSNQPQHF.

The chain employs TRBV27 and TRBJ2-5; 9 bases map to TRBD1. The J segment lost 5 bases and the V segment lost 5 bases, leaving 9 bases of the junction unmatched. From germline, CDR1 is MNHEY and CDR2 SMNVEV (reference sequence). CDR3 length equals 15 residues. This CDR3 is CASSIRQGVAETQYF. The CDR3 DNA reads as TGTGCCAGCAGTATCAGACAGGGGGTGGCGGAGACCCAGTACTTC.

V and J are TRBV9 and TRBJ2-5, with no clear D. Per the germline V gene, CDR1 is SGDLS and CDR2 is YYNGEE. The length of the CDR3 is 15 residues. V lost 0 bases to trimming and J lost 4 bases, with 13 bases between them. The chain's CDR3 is CASSVGPGKGETQYF. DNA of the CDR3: TGTGCCAGCAGCGTAGGCCCAGGTAAAGGAGAGACCCAGTACTTC.

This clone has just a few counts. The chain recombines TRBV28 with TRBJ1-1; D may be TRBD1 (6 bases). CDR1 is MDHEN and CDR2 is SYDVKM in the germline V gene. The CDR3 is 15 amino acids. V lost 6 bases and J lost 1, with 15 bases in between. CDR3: CASSGATGRNTEAFF. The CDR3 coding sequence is TGTGCCAGCAGCGGTGCAACAGGGAGGAACACTGAAGCTTTCTTT. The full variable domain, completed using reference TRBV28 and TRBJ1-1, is DVKVTQSSRYLVKRTGEKVFLECVQDMDHENMFWYRQDPGLGLRLIYFSYDVKMKEKGDIPEGYSVSREKKERFSLILESASTNQTSMYLCASSGATGRNTEAFFGQGTRLTVV.

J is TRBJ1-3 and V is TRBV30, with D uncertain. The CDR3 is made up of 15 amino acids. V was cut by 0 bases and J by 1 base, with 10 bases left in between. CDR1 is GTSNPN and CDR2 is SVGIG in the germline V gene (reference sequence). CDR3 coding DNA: TGTGCCTGGAGTGTATGGCGGCCTTCTGGAAACACCATATATTTT. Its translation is CAWSVWRPSGNTIYF.

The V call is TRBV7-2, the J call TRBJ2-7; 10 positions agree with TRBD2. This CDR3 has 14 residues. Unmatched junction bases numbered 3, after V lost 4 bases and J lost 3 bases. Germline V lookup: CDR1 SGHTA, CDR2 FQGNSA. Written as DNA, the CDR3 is TGTGCCAGCAGCTACGAGCGGGGGGGCTACGAGCAGTACTTC. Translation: CASSYERGGYEQYF. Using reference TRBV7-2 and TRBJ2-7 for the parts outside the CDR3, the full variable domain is GAGVSQSPSNKVTEKGKDVELRCDPISGHTALYWYRQSLGQGLEFLIYFQGNSAPDKSGLPSDRFSAERTGGSVSTLTIQRTQQEDSAVYLCASSYERGGYEQYFGPGTRLTVT.

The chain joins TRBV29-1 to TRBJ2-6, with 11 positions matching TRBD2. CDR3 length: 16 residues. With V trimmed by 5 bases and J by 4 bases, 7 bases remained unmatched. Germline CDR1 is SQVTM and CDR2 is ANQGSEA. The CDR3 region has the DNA TGCAGCGTTAGGACTAGCGGGCTCAGAGGGGCCAACGTCCTGACTTTC. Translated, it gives CSVRTSGLRGANVLTF. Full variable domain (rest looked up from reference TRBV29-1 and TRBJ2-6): SAVISQKPSRDICQRGTSLTIQCQVDSQVTMMFWYRQQPGQSLTLIATANQGSEATYESGFVIDKFPISRPNLTFSTLTVSNMSPEDSSIYLCSVRTSGLRGANVLTFGAGSRLTVL.

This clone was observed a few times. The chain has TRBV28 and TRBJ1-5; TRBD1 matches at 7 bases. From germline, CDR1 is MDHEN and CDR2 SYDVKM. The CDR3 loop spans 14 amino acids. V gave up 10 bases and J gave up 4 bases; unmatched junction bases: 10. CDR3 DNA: TGTGCCATTATTGGAGGACAGGAGAATCAGCCCCAGCATTTT. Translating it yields CAIIGGQENQPQHF. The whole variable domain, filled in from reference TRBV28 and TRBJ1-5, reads DVKVTQSSRYLVKRTGEKVFLECVQDMDHENMFWYRQDPGLGLRLIYFSYDVKMKEKGDIPEGYSVSREKKERFSLILESASTNQTSMYLCAIIGGQENQPQHFGDGTRLSIL.

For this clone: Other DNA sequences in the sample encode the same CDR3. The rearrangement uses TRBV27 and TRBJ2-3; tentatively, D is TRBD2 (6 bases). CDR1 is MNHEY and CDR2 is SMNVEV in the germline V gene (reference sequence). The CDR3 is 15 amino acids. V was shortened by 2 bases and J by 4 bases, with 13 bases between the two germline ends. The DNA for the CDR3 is TGTGCCAGCAGTTTAAGACTAGTAGCGGCAGATACGCAGTATTTT. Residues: CASSLRLVAADTQYF.

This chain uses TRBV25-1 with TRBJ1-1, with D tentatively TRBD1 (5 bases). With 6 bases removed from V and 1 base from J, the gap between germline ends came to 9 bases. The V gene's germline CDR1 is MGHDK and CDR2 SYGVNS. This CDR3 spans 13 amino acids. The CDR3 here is CASSKTGNTEAFF. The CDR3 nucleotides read TGTGCCAGCAGCAAAACAGGGAACACTGAAGCTTTCTTT.

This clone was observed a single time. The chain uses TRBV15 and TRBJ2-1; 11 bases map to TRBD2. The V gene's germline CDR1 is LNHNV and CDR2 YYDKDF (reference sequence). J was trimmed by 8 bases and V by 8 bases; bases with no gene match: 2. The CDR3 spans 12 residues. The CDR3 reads CATGLAGDEQFF. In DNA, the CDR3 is TGTGCCACCGGACTAGCGGGCGATGAGCAGTTCTTC.

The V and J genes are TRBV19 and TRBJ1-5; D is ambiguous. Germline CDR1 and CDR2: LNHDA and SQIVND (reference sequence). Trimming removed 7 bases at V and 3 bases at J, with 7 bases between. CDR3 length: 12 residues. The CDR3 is CASNLLNQPQHF. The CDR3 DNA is TGTGCCAGTAATCTCCTCAATCAGCCCCAGCATTTT. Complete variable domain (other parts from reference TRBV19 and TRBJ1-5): DGGITQSPKYLFRKEGQNVTLSCEQNLNHDAMYWYRQDPGQGLRLIYYSQIVNDFQKGDIAEGYSVSREKKESFPLTVTSAQKNPTAFYLCASNLLNQPQHFGDGTRLSIL.